The 32 T cell receptor beta chains in this list originate from one sample, sequenced in a study of Ad26.COV2.S vaccination and SARS-CoV-2 variants (dated by TCRdb to the early 2020s). Library preparation used the immunoSEQ multiplex PCR assay. Held by TCRdb, this immuneACCESS table contains in-frame sequences only and omits some clones. Under half of the omission traces to an unresolved V gene where checked; the cause of the rest is unknown. This sample has about 680,000 clones in its table, and 80% to 90% of those were observed once. The ten most abundant clones make up over 1.3% of the sample. The treatment or condition tag for this specimen amounts to: over 15 received Ad26.COV2.S at low or high dose, single or two shots; about five received placebo; per-sample allocation not given. For vaccine and placebo recipients, the sequenced repertoires came from samples collected on day 63 after the first injection.

Sample: peripheral blood, taken in a trial of Ad26.COV2.S vaccine versus placebo. The receptor set was obtained from a person between 18 and 59 years old who received the Ad26.COV2.S COVID-19 vaccine or a placebo.

V usage is TRBV5-1 and J usage is TRBJ2-7, with TRBD2 identical over 8 bases. V was clipped by 1 base and J by 3 bases; unmatched bases: 6. CDR1 is SGHRS, CDR2 YFSETQ, per germline. The CDR3 is made up of 15 amino acids. CDR3 in DNA: TGCGCCAGCAGCTTGACTAGCGGAGGAAACTACGAGCAGTACTTC. It encodes CASSLTSGGNYEQYF.

The rearrangement joins TRBV19 to TRBJ1-1, with TRBD1 matching 8 bases. Losses at the gene ends were 4 bases for V and 5 bases for J; bases not matched to a gene: 0. This CDR3 comprises 12 residues. Germline V lookup: CDR1 LNHDA, CDR2 SQIVND (reference sequence). The CDR3 loop is CASSRQGTEAFF. The DNA of the CDR3 is TGTGCCAGTAGTAGACAGGGGACTGAAGCTTTCTTT.

This sequence joins TRBV5-1 and TRBJ2-1; D not certain. CDR3 size: 17 residues. Looked up from germline, CDR1 is SGHRS and CDR2 is YFSETQ. V lost 1 base to trimming and J lost 0 bases, with 14 bases between them. The CDR3 DNA is TGCGCCAGCAGCTTGACCAGGACGGGTAGCTCCTACAATGAGCAGTTCTTC. Its translation: CASSLTRTGSSYNEQFF.

The V gene is TRBV27, the J gene TRBJ2-1, with D possibly matching TRBD1 (6 bases). V gave up 6 bases and J gave up 9 bases, with 12 bases separating them. The CDR3 loop spans 12 amino acids. The germline V gene has CDR1 MNHEY and CDR2 SMNVEV (reference sequence). The CDR3 reads CASRLGTFEQFF. The CDR3 bases are TGTGCCAGCAGACTCGGGACATTTGAGCAGTTCTTC.

Of note for this clone: The identical CDR3 is also encoded by other nucleotide sequences in the sample. V is TRBV9 and J is TRBJ1-3; D gene unclear. This CDR3 is built from 11 residues. Looked up from germline, CDR1 is SGDLS and CDR2 is YYNGEE. Trimming pared 5 bases from V and 1 base from J, leaving 1 base between. This chain's CDR3 is CASSSGNTIYF. In nucleotides, the CDR3 is TGTGCCAGCAGTTCTGGAAACACCATATATTTT.

This clone was seen once. This sequence joins TRBV18 and TRBJ2-3; 9 bases line up with TRBD2. V lost 1 base, J lost 2 bases, and 1 base stayed unmatched. This CDR3 has 15 amino acids. Germline values: CDR1 KGHSH, CDR2 LQKENI. The CDR3 nucleotides are TGTGCCAGCTCACCACGGACTAGCGACACAGATACGCAGTATTTT. This codes for CASSPRTSDTDTQYF.

As concerns this clone: The sample has other DNA sequences that encode this CDR3 too. V and J are TRBV6-2 or TRBV6-3 and TRBJ1-5; tentatively, D is TRBD1 (5 bases). The CDR3 extends over 14 amino acids. Trimming removed 3 bases at V and 1 base at J, with 7 bases between. Germline CDR1 reads MNHEY; CDR2 reads SVGEGT. The CDR3 bases are TGTGCCAGCAGTTATGGGGGGAGCAATCAGCCCCAGCATTTT. It yields the protein CASSYGGSNQPQHF.

The rearrangement links TRBV9 to TRBJ2-5; 9 bases align to TRBD2. V lost 4 bases, J lost 3 bases, and 7 bases stayed unmatched. CDR3 length: 15 residues. Germline V gene lookup returns CDR1 SGDLS and CDR2 YYNGEE. As DNA, the CDR3 is TGTGCCAGCAGCCCCCCGCGGGGGGGGGAAGAGACCCAGTACTTC. Translated: CASSPPRGGEETQYF.

The count of this clone is one. J is TRBJ2-7 and V is TRBV27; TRBD2 matches 9 bases. Trimming at V came to 2 bases and at J to 3 bases, leaving 5 bases not matched to a gene. The germline CDR1 and CDR2 sequences are MNHEY and SMNVEV (reference sequence). The CDR3 has 15 residues. CDR3 nucleotides: TGTGCCAGCAGTTTACGTAGCGGGAGCATCTACGAGCAGTACTTC. Protein product: CASSLRSGSIYEQYF.

The chain links TRBV29-1 to TRBJ1-1; 7 bases fit TRBD1. The germline V gene encodes CDR1 SQVTM and CDR2 ANQGSEA. V lost 3 bases, J lost 10 bases, and 11 bases stayed unmatched. There are 13 residues in the CDR3. The CDR3 sequence: CSVDDDRAAGAFF. CDR3 nucleotide sequence: TGCAGCGTTGACGATGACAGGGCCGCGGGAGCTTTCTTT.

This chain uses TRBV19 with TRBJ1-5, with D maybe TRBD1 (6 bases). Between the trimmed V and J ends, which lost 5 bases and 3 bases, there was a span of 11 bases. Germline V CDR1 and CDR2: LNHDA, SQIVND (reference sequence). CDR3 size: 14 residues. DNA of the CDR3: TGTGCCAGTAGTGCCAAGGGGGTCAATCAGCCCCAGCATTTT. Translated, it gives CASSAKGVNQPQHF. The variable domain in full, with the rest retrieved from reference TRBV19 and TRBJ1-5, is DGGITQSPKYLFRKEGQNVTLSCEQNLNHDAMYWYRQDPGQGLRLIYYSQIVNDFQKGDIAEGYSVSREKKESFPLTVTSAQKNPTAFYLCASSAKGVNQPQHFGDGTRLSIL.

The CDR3, as DNA: TGTGCCAGCAGCCCACATCTAGGGACTGAAGCTTTCTTT. Its translation is CASSPHLGTEAFF. The chain employs TRBV7-9 and TRBJ1-1; D is unresolved. Germline V gene sequence: CDR1 SEHNR, CDR2 FQNEAQ (reference sequence). Trimming took off 5 bases at V and 5 bases at J, with 12 bases between the two ends. This CDR3 is built from 13 residues.

Here the CDR3 reads CASSSHRDYNEQFF. The DNA of the CDR3 is TGTGCCAGCAGTTCCCACAGGGACTACAATGAGCAGTTCTTC. The rearrangement links TRBV27 to TRBJ2-1; TRBD1 might be the D (6 bases). The V and J ends lost 4 bases and 3 bases respectively, with 10 bases between them. The V gene's germline CDR1 is MNHEY and CDR2 SMNVEV (reference sequence). The CDR3 length is 14 residues.

This clone was seen more than once but under ten times. This sequence joins TRBV19 and TRBJ1-1; TRBD1 aligns across 8 bases. Looked up from germline, CDR1 is LNHDA and CDR2 is SQIVND (reference sequence). After removal of 7 bases from V and 6 bases from J, the junction contained 4 bases not matched to a gene. This CDR3 has 12 residues. As DNA, the CDR3 is TGTGCCAGTAACGGACAGGGACCTGAAGCTTTCTTT. This codes for CASNGQGPEAFF.

This rearrangement joins TRBV10-1 to TRBJ2-7, with D perhaps TRBD1 (6 bases). Trimming stripped 4 bases from V and 5 bases from J, with 15 bases between. CDR1 and CDR2 from the germline V gene are WNHNN and SYGVQD (reference sequence). The CDR3 spans 14 residues. CDR3 region: CASSAQGLFHEQYF. The CDR3 DNA sequence: TGCGCCAGCAGTGCGCAGGGGTTGTTCCACGAGCAGTACTTC.

The chain uses TRBV19 and TRBJ2-1, with 10 positions matching TRBD2. With V trimmed by 10 bases and J by 5 bases, 8 bases remained unmatched. This CDR3 contains 14 residues. Germline V gene data show CDR1 as LNHDA and CDR2 as SQIVND (reference sequence). The chain's CDR3 is CATATSGENNEQFF. The CDR3 coding sequence is TGTGCCACTGCAACTAGCGGGGAAAACAATGAGCAGTTCTTC.

The chain recombines TRBV2 with TRBJ2-7; D call uncertain. The CDR3 has 13 residues. Trimming took 6 bases from V and 7 from J, leaving 16 bases between them. Germline CDR1 reads SNHLY; CDR2 reads FYNNEI. The CDR3 DNA reads TGTGCCAGCAGAGGCGCCAGTCCACAGGAGCAGTACTTC. Its protein product is CASRGASPQEQYF.

The CDR3 coding sequence is TGTGCCACCAGCAGAGATCTTGGACAGGGCCACGAGCAGTACTTC. Protein sequence: CATSRDLGQGHEQYF. The V gene is TRBV15, the J gene TRBJ2-7, with 8 nucleotides matching TRBD1. V lost 0 bases and J lost 5; bases outside the gene matches: 6. In germline, CDR1 is LNHNV, CDR2 YYDKDF (reference sequence). The length of the CDR3 is 15 residues. Based on the CDR3 plus reference TRBV15 and TRBJ2-7, the full variable domain is DAMVIQNPRYQVTQFGKPVTLSCSQTLNHNVMYWYQQKSSQAPKLLFHYYDKDFNNEADTPDNFQSRRPNTSFCFLDIRSPGLGDTAMYLCATSRDLGQGHEQYFGPGTRLTVT.

This chain joins TRBV7-2 and TRBJ1-5; D remains ambiguous. Trimming removed 1 base from V and 4 bases from J, with 8 bases in between. Germline assignment: CDR1 SGHTA and CDR2 FQGNSA. The CDR3 has 14 amino acids. The CDR3 DNA reads as TGTGCCAGCAGCTTAGTGACACTTAATCAGCCCCAGCATTTT. It codes for CASSLVTLNQPQHF.

The V call is TRBV6-2 or TRBV6-3, the J call TRBJ2-1, with 11 bases that match TRBD2. From germline, CDR1 is MNHEY and CDR2 SVGEGT. V dropped 5 bases and J dropped 7; count of bases not matched to a gene: 10. The CDR3 loop spans 16 amino acids. CDR3 residues: CASSPDRGLAVNEQFF. CDR3 nucleotides: TGTGCCAGCAGTCCGGATAGGGGACTAGCGGTGAATGAGCAGTTCTTC.

CDR3 sequence: CASSRQGLYEQYF. The CDR3 DNA sequence: TGTGCCAGCAGCCGGCAGGGACTATACGAGCAGTACTTC. The rearrangement links TRBV7-8 to TRBJ2-7, with TRBD2 matching over 7 bases. J was trimmed by 4 bases and V by 5 bases; bases with no gene match: 5. Germline CDR1 SGHVS, CDR2 FQNEAQ. The CDR3 totals 13 residues.

The rearrangement links TRBV7-8 to TRBJ1-1; 10 bases align to TRBD1. Germline values: CDR1 SGHVS, CDR2 FQNEAQ. Trimming cost V 5 bases and J 0 bases; bases outside gene matches: 9. The CDR3 sequence is 17 residues long. In nucleotides, the CDR3 is TGTGCCAGCAGCCCGAGGACAGGGGGGAGGATGAACACTGAAGCTTTCTTT. It is translated as CASSPRTGGRMNTEAFF.

This chain joins TRBV27 and TRBJ1-1; possible D gene TRBD1, 6 bases. The CDR3 totals 14 residues. Trimming removed 8 bases from V and 1 base from J, with 14 bases in between. Germline V gives CDR1 MNHEY, CDR2 SMNVEV (reference sequence). Here the CDR3 DNA reads TGTGCCAGCGGGGGACATTTGGCGAACACTGAAGCTTTCTTT. It specifies CASGGHLANTEAFF.

This clone was detected once. The J gene is TRBJ2-7, the V gene TRBV5-4; 7 bases align to TRBD2. V lost 4 bases to trimming and J lost 0 bases; unmatched junction nucleotides: 7. CDR1 and CDR2 from the germline V gene are SGHNT and YYREEE (reference sequence). There are 15 residues in the CDR3. CDR3 in amino acids: CASSPRGGSSYEQYF. CDR3 DNA sequence: TGTGCCAGCAGCCCGAGGGGCGGGAGCTCCTACGAGCAGTACTTC.

The CDR3 loop reads CASSSSGRAGEQFF. The CDR3 DNA reads as TGCGCCAGCAGCAGTAGCGGGAGGGCCGGGGAGCAGTTCTTC. The chain uses TRBV10-1 and TRBJ2-1, with TRBD2 matching over 11 bases. CDR3 length equals 14 residues. The junction had 8 bases not matched to a gene; V was cut back by 6 bases and J by 10 bases. The germline V gene encodes CDR1 WNHNN and CDR2 SYGVQD (reference sequence).

The chain employs TRBV19 and TRBJ2-1; 7 bases are shared with TRBD2. In germline, CDR1 is LNHDA, CDR2 SQIVND (reference sequence). The CDR3 runs 15 residues. J was trimmed by 7 bases and V by 0 bases; bases with no gene match: 6. CDR3 protein: CASSIDPGLVNEQFF. In DNA form, the CDR3 reads TGTGCCAGTAGTATAGATCCCGGACTAGTTAATGAGCAGTTCTTC.

The chain is built from TRBV15 and TRBJ1-5; 7 positions agree with TRBD1. CDR3 length equals 16 residues. After removal of 5 bases from V and 11 bases from J, the junction contained 18 bases not matched to a gene. Germline V gene lookup returns CDR1 LNHNV and CDR2 YYDKDF (reference sequence). The CDR3 loop is CATSSRDRIKNPAQHF. In DNA, the CDR3 is TGTGCCACCAGCTCCCGGGACAGAATCAAAAATCCTGCCCAGCATTTT.

The V and J genes are TRBV6-5 and TRBJ1-6; no definite D call. This CDR3 contains 13 residues. V lost 4 bases and J lost 5, with 6 bases in between. CDR1 is MNHEY, CDR2 SVGAGI, per germline. The CDR3 is CASSWTNNSPLHF. The CDR3, as DNA: TGTGCCAGCAGTTGGACGAATAATTCACCCCTCCACTTT.

The genes are TRBV5-4 and TRBJ2-2, with TRBD1 as a possible D gene (6 bases). Germline assignment: CDR1 SGHNT and CDR2 YYREEE (reference sequence). V gave up 5 bases and J gave up 3 bases, with 17 bases separating them. The CDR3 is made up of 16 amino acids. The CDR3 DNA is TGTGCCAGCAGTCCAGTCCAGGGGAGATACACCGGGGAGCTGTTTTTT. It encodes CASSPVQGRYTGELFF.

The CDR3 protein is CASSPPNLAGVYEQYF. The CDR3 DNA reads TGTGCCAGCTCACCACCGAACCTAGCGGGAGTGTACGAGCAGTACTTC. The chain has TRBV18 and TRBJ2-7, with TRBD2 matching 10 bases. The CDR3 is 16 amino acids. Trimming cost V 0 bases and J 4 bases; bases outside gene matches: 6. Germline CDR1 and CDR2: KGHSH and LQKENI.

V usage is TRBV7-3 and J usage is TRBJ2-6; TRBD1 matches 9 bases. The CDR3 spans 17 residues. Germline V gene sequence: CDR1 SGHTA, CDR2 FQGTGA. V trimming: 5 bases; J trimming: 2 bases; junction bases outside the gene matches: 7. CDR3 in amino acids: CASSLQGAGPGANVLTF. The CDR3 DNA sequence: TGTGCCAGCAGCCTACAGGGGGCCGGGCCTGGGGCCAACGTCCTGACTTTC.

The rearrangement links TRBV7-2 to TRBJ1-5; D uncertain. This CDR3 contains 12 residues. CDR1 and CDR2 from the germline V gene are SGHTA and FQGNSA. The ends were cut back, 4 bases at V and 9 bases at J, with 10 bases in the middle. The CDR3: CASSSSRGPQHF. The CDR3 DNA reads as TGTGCCAGCAGCTCATCACGTGGGCCCCAGCATTTT. Variable domain in full (rest from reference TRBV7-2 and TRBJ1-5): GAGVSQSPSNKVTEKGKDVELRCDPISGHTALYWYRQSLGQGLEFLIYFQGNSAPDKSGLPSDRFSAERTGGSVSTLTIQRTQQEDSAVYLCASSSSRGPQHFGDGTRLSIL.